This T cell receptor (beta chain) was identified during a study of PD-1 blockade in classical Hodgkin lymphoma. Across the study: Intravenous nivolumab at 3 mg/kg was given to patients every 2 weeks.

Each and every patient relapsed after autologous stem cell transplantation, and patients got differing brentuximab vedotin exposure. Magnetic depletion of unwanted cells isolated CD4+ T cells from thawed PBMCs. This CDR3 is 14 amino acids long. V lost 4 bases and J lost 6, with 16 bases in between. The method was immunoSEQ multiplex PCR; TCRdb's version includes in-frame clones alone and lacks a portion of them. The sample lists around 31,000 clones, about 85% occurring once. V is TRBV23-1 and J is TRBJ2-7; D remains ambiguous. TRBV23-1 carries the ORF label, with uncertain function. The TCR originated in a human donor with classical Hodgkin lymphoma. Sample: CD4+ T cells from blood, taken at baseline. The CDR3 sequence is CASSLIQFLREQYF. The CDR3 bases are TGCGCCAGCAGTCTCATTCAGTTTCTCCGCGAGCAGTACTTC.